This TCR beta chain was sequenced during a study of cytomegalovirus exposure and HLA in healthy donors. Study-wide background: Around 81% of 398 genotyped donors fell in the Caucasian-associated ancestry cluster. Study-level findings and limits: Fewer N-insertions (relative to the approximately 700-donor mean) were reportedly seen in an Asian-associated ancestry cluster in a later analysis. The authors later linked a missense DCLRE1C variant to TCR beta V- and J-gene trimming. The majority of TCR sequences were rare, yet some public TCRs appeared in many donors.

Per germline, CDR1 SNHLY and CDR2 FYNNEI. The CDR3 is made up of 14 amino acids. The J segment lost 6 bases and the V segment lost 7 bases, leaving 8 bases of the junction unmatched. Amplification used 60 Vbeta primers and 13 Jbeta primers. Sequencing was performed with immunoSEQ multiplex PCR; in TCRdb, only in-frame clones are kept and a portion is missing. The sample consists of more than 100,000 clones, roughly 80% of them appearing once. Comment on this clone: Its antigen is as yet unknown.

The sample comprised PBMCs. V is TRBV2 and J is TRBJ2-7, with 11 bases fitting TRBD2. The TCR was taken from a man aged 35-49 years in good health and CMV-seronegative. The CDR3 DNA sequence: TGTGCCAGCAAAGAGGTAGCGGGAGGGGCCGAGCAGTACTTC. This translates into CASKEVAGGAEQYF.